This entry lists 25 T cell receptor beta chains sequenced from one sample in a study of cytomegalovirus exposure and HLA in healthy donors. A multiplex PCR was run with 60 Vbeta primers and 13 Jbeta primers. Repertoires were generated with immunoSEQ multiplex PCR, while TCRdb's copy carries only in-frame clones and drops some. The sample includes about 93,000 clones, roughly 79% seen only once; the top ten take under 0.75%. The sequenced sample consisted of PBMCs. The receptor source for this set is a man aged 25-45 years in good health and CMV-seronegative.

This chain joins TRBV7-9 and TRBJ1-5; D unresolved. Per the germline V gene, CDR1 is SEHNR and CDR2 is FQNEAQ (reference sequence). The CDR3 length is 15 residues. Trimming pared 4 bases from V and 3 bases from J, leaving 13 bases between. Here the CDR3 DNA reads TGTGCCAGCAGCTCCGGGTCGGTCTTCAATCAGCCCCAGCATTTT. Translated: CASSSGSVFNQPQHF.

As regards this clone: The sample holds other DNA sequences that translate to the same CDR3. V is TRBV9 and J is TRBJ2-7; the match to TRBD1 covers 8 bases. The CDR3 is 15 amino acids. J gave up 4 bases and V 0 bases, and 6 bases lay outside the gene matches. Germline assignment: CDR1 SGDLS and CDR2 YYNGEE. The CDR3 reads CASSVGGQGAYEQYF. The CDR3 region has the DNA TGTGCCAGCAGCGTAGGAGGGCAGGGGGCGTACGAGCAGTACTTC.

The gene calls are TRBV5-1 and TRBJ2-5; 7 nucleotides align to TRBD2. Germline V CDR1 and CDR2: SGHRS, YFSETQ. V lost 3 bases to trimming and J lost 1 base; unmatched junction nucleotides: 9. This CDR3 spans 16 amino acids. The CDR3 nucleotides are TGCGCCAGCAGCTATCAAGCGGGACCGGTCCAAGAGACCCAGTACTTC. Translation gives CASSYQAGPVQETQYF. Filled out from reference TRBV5-1 and TRBJ2-5, the complete variable domain reads KAGVTQTPRYLIKTRGQQVTLSCSPISGHRSVSWYQQTPGQGLQFLFEYFSETQRNKGNFPGRFSGRQFSNSRSEMNVSTLELGDSALYLCASSYQAGPVQETQYFGPGTRLLVL.

The chain has TRBV18 and TRBJ2-3; TRBD2 is a possible D gene (7 bases). V was trimmed by 0 bases and J by 3 bases, leaving 10 bases between them. This CDR3 is built from 15 residues. Germline assignment: CDR1 KGHSH and CDR2 LQKENI. DNA for the CDR3: TGTGCCAGCTCACCACCGGGGGGGCAGACAGATACGCAGTATTTT. It translates to CASSPPGGQTDTQYF.

The CDR3 region is CASSIGGGPYEQYF. The CDR3 nucleotides read TGTGCCAGTAGTATAGGGGGGGGCCCCTACGAGCAGTACTTC. This rearrangement joins TRBV19 to TRBJ2-7; TRBD2 might be the D (7 bases). The CDR3 totals 14 residues. Trimming left V 1 base short and J 2 bases short, with 9 bases between. Germline V lookup: CDR1 LNHDA, CDR2 SQIVND (reference sequence).

Worth noting for this clone: Distinct nucleotide sequences in the sample also encode this CDR3. This chain uses TRBV19 with TRBJ1-2, with D possibly TRBD1 on 5 matching bases. Between the trimmed V and J ends, which lost 3 bases and 8 bases, there was a span of 13 bases. CDR3 length equals 13 residues. Germline CDR1 and CDR2: LNHDA and SQIVND (reference sequence). CDR3 loop: CASSIVQGGGYTF. The CDR3 DNA reads as TGTGCCAGTAGTATTGTCCAGGGCGGCGGCTACACCTTC.

Notes on this clone: Other DNA sequences from this sample encode an identical CDR3 as well. This rearrangement joins TRBV15 to TRBJ2-3, with TRBD2 identical over 8 bases. The CDR3 covers 16 residues. Germline V gene lookup returns CDR1 LNHNV and CDR2 YYDKDF (reference sequence). After removal of 3 bases from V and 0 bases from J, the junction contained 5 bases not matched to a gene. As DNA, the CDR3 is TGTGCCACCAGCAGGGGACTAGAAGGAAGCACAGATACGCAGTATTTT. It is translated as CATSRGLEGSTDTQYF.

This chain links TRBV5-1 with TRBJ2-5, with a weak D call TRBD2 (5 bases). This CDR3 has 13 residues. V lost 7 bases and J lost 0, with 10 bases in between. Looked up from germline, CDR1 is SGHRS and CDR2 is YFSETQ. CDR3 sequence (DNA): TGCGCCAGCGCCCCCGGGAACCAAGAGACCCAGTACTTC. Translation gives CASAPGNQETQYF. The full variable domain, in which reference TRBV5-1 and TRBJ2-5 provide the parts outside the CDR3, is KAGVTQTPRYLIKTRGQQVTLSCSPISGHRSVSWYQQTPGQGLQFLFEYFSETQRNKGNFPGRFSGRQFSNSRSEMNVSTLELGDSALYLCASAPGNQETQYFGPGTRLLVL.

The chain combines TRBV19 with TRBJ2-7, with 7 bases lining up with TRBD1. The CDR3 has 13 amino acids. V shed 3 bases and J 4 bases; nucleotides not matched to a gene: 3. Germline V CDR1 and CDR2: LNHDA, SQIVND (reference sequence). The CDR3 coding sequence is TGTGCCAGTAGTATTAGCAGGGGGTACGAGCAGTACTTC. It specifies CASSISRGYEQYF.

This clone was observed a handful of times. The chain is built from TRBV6-6 and TRBJ1-1; D is uncertain. Per germline, CDR1 MNHNY and CDR2 SVGAGI (reference sequence). V dropped 8 bases and J dropped 0 bases, with 10 bases sitting between them. CDR3 length: 13 amino acids. The CDR3 protein is CASVDIVNTEAFF. DNA of the CDR3: TGTGCCAGCGTAGACATAGTGAACACTGAAGCTTTCTTT.

The V gene is TRBV6-5, the J gene TRBJ1-2; D may be TRBD1 (6 bases). CDR1 MNHEY and CDR2 SVGAGI come from the germline V gene. This CDR3 spans 14 amino acids. The germline V and J ends were trimmed by 5 bases and 3 bases, with 13 bases remaining between them. CDR3 nucleotides: TGTGCCAGCAGTCAGGGGTCGACCTACTATGGCTACACCTTC. Protein: CASSQGSTYYGYTF.

This clone is a singleton in its sample. The CDR3 region is CASSPSPGLAATTDTQYF. The CDR3 DNA reads TGTGCCAGCAGCCCCAGCCCGGGACTAGCGGCAACCACAGATACGCAGTATTTT. The chain combines TRBV9 with TRBJ2-3, with 11 bases that match TRBD2. The CDR3 consists of 18 residues. V lost 4 bases and J lost 2; bases outside the gene matches: 12. Per the germline V gene, CDR1 is SGDLS and CDR2 is YYNGEE.

The chain uses TRBV10-3 and TRBJ1-4; the D is unclear. CDR1 and CDR2 (germline): ENHRY, SYGVKD. The CDR3 runs 14 residues. V dropped 10 bases and J dropped 0 bases, with 12 bases sitting between them. The CDR3: CATSYGATNEKLFF. The CDR3 nucleotides are TGTGCCACCAGCTACGGTGCAACTAATGAAAAACTGTTTTTT.

The rearrangement joins TRBV14 to TRBJ2-3; D not resolved. The CDR3 is made up of 16 amino acids. The germline V gene encodes CDR1 SGHDN and CDR2 FVKESK. The V end lost 0 bases, the J end lost 0 bases, and 10 bases lay between the germline ends. The DNA for the CDR3 is TGTGCCAGCAGCCAAGACTCAAGCGCAAGCACAGATACGCAGTATTTT. Translating it yields CASSQDSSASTDTQYF.

This clone was counted only a few times. The rearrangement links TRBV5-1 to TRBJ1-1; possible D gene TRBD1, 5 bases. The CDR3 spans 16 residues. The germline V and J ends were trimmed by 1 base and 1 base, with 14 bases remaining between them. CDR1 and CDR2 from the germline V gene are SGHRS and YFSETQ. As DNA, the CDR3 is TGCGCCAGCAGCTTGCTAGGGGCAATTGGGAACACTGAAGCTTTCTTT. Residues: CASSLLGAIGNTEAFF.

The chain joins TRBV7-8 to TRBJ1-5; no reliable D call. The CDR3 is 12 amino acids. The germline V gene encodes CDR1 SGHVS and CDR2 FQNEAQ. The V gene lost 2 bases and the J gene lost 7 bases, with 6 bases spanning the gap. In DNA, the CDR3 is TGTGCCAGCAGCTTACCCAGGCAGCCCCAGCATTTT. It specifies CASSLPRQPQHF. The complete variable domain, with remaining parts taken from reference TRBV7-8 and TRBJ1-5, reads GAGVSQSPRYKVAKRGQDVALRCDPISGHVSLFWYQQALGQGPEFLTYFQNEAQLDKSGLPSDRFFAERPEGSVSTLKIQRTQQEDSAVYLCASSLPRQPQHFGDGTRLSIL.

The chain recombines TRBV7-2 with TRBJ2-7; TRBD1 matches 7 bases. The CDR3 has 15 residues. Per the germline V gene, CDR1 is SGHTA and CDR2 is FQGNSA. The trim removed 6 bases at V and 3 bases at J, leaving 11 bases unmatched. In DNA, the CDR3 is TGTGCCAGCAGACCCGGGACAGCCTTAGGCTACGAGCAGTACGTC. This encodes CASRPGTALGYEQYV.

The V call is TRBV27, the J call TRBJ1-2, with D possibly matching TRBD1 (6 bases). V dropped 6 bases and J dropped 4 bases, with 15 bases sitting between them. Germline CDR1 MNHEY, CDR2 SMNVEV (reference sequence). The CDR3 spans 14 residues. CDR3: CASSGIGGAYGYTF. CDR3 sequence (DNA): TGTGCCAGCAGCGGGATAGGGGGGGCCTATGGCTACACCTTC.

This chain joins TRBV29-1 and TRBJ1-2; TRBD1 agrees at 10 bases. V shed 3 bases and J 5 bases; nucleotides not matched to a gene: 9. This CDR3 spans 15 amino acids. CDR1 is SQVTM, CDR2 ANQGSEA, per germline. CDR3 loop: CSVEGRGQGPYGYTF. CDR3 nucleotide sequence: TGCAGCGTTGAGGGTAGGGGACAGGGGCCATATGGCTACACCTTC.

V is TRBV11-3 and J is TRBJ2-3; TRBD2 agrees at 9 bases. Germline V gene data show CDR1 as SGHNT and CDR2 as YENEEA. CDR3 size: 15 residues. V gave up 5 bases and J gave up 4 bases; unmatched junction bases: 7. CDR3 nucleotide sequence: TGTGCCAGCAGCCCCCAGCGGGGGGACGCAGATACGCAGTATTTT. It translates to CASSPQRGDADTQYF.

V and J are TRBV18 and TRBJ2-1; D is possibly TRBD1 (5 bases). CDR1 is KGHSH, CDR2 LQKENI, per germline. The V end lost 2 bases, the J end lost 5 bases, and 13 bases lay between the germline ends. This CDR3 region has 15 residues. The CDR3 DNA reads TGTGCCAGCTCACCAAGATCGGACACAAACAATGAGCAGTTCTTC. Its translation: CASSPRSDTNNEQFF.

The V and J genes are TRBV6-1 and TRBJ1-2; D ambiguous. This CDR3 comprises 13 residues. Trimming shortened V by 6 bases and J by 7 bases, and 15 bases separated the two germline ends. CDR1 MNHNS and CDR2 SASEGT come from the germline V gene. This CDR3 is CASSPGSPSGYTF. CDR3 DNA: TGTGCCAGCAGCCCTGGCTCCCCCTCTGGCTACACCTTC.

The rearrangement links TRBV25-1 to TRBJ1-4; tentatively, D is TRBD1 (5 bases). The germline CDR1 and CDR2 sequences are MGHDK and SYGVNS. This CDR3 comprises 13 residues. Between the trimmed V and J ends, which lost 2 bases and 11 bases, there was a span of 12 bases. CDR3 residues: CASSERGGDKLFF. The CDR3 nucleotides read TGTGCCAGCAGTGAAAGGGGCGGTGATAAACTGTTTTTT.

As DNA, the CDR3 is TGTGCCAGCAGTGCATATCCGGGGGCTAGCGGGACCACCGGGGAGCTGTTTTTT. Its translation: CASSAYPGASGTTGELFF. The chain is built from TRBV6-1 and TRBJ2-2, with TRBD2 identical over 9 bases. CDR1 is MNHNS and CDR2 is SASEGT in the germline V gene. The CDR3 covers 18 residues. Trimming cost V 4 bases and J 4 bases; bases outside gene matches: 13.

On this clone itself: An end of the junction does not agree with germline; a read error may underlie this. The chain carries TRBV7-9 and TRBJ1-2, with 7 bases identical to TRBD1. The CDR3 has 19 amino acids. Germline V gives CDR1 SEHNR, CDR2 FQNEAQ (reference sequence). The CDR3 sequence is CSSSFSIGQAAITNYGYTF. CDR3 nucleotide sequence: TGTTCCAGCAGCTTCTCGATTGGACAGGCCGCCATTACTAACTATGGCTACACCTTC.